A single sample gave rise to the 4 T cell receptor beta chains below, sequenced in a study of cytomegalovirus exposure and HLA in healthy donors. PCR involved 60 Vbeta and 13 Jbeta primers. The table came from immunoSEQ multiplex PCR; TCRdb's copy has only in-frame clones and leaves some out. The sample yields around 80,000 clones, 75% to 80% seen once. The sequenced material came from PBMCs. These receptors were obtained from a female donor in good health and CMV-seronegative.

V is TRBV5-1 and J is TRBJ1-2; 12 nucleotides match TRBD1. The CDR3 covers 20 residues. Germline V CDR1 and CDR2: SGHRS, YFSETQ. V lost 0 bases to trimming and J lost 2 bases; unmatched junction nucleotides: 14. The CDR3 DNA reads TGCGCCAGCAGCTTGGACCCGATGGGACAGGGGGCAAATTGGAACTATGGCTACACCTTC. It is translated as CASSLDPMGQGANWNYGYTF.

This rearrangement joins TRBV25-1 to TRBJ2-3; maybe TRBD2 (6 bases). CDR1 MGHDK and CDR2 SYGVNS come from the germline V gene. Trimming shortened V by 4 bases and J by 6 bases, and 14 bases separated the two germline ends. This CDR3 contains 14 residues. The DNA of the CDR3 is TGTGCCAGCAGTGGGAGGGACCCCGGGGATACGCAGTATTTT. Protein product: CASSGRDPGDTQYF.

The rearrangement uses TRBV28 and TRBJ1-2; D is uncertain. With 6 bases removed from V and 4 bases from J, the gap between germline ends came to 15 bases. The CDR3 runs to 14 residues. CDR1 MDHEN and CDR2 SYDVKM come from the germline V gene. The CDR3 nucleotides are TGTGCCAGCAGCCACCACCAGGACTTCTATGGCTACACCTTC. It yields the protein CASSHHQDFYGYTF.

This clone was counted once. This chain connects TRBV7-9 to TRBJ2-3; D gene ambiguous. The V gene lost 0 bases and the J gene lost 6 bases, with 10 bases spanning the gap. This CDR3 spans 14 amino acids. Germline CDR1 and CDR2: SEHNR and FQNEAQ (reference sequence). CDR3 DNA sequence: TGTGCCAGCAGCTTAGCCGAGGTCCGGGATACGCAGTATTTT. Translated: CASSLAEVRDTQYF.